A single sample is the source of the 30 T cell receptor beta chains below, sequenced in a study of T cell repertoires in cytomegalovirus infection. TCRdb analysed the reads with MiXCR anew, one entry per CDR3 protein. The sample shows a few hundred thousand distinct CDR3 sequences, over 15% of them seen only once. The sequencing sample was made of CD8+ T cells from PBMCs. The receptors stem from a human donor in good health (CMV status not recorded). Some clones in this sample may be carry-over from other donors' samples.

This clonotype was recorded many times. The rearrangement links TRBV29-1 to TRBJ2-3; TRBD2 matches 11 bases. The germline CDR1 and CDR2 sequences are SQVTM and ANQGSEA. Trimming removed 5 bases from V and 1 base from J; junction bases left unmatched: 2. The CDR3 length is 14 residues. The CDR3 sequence is CSVILAGGTDTQYF. DNA of the CDR3: TGCAGCGTTATACTAGCGGGGGGCACAGATACGCAGTATTTT.

This clonotype has more than one count but fewer than ten. The junction and the germline gene differ at one end; a read error may be behind it. The genes are TRBV7-6 and TRBJ2-2; TRBD2 aligns across 15 bases. Germline-derived CDR1 and CDR2 are SGHVS and FNYEAQ. This CDR3 has 19 amino acids. CDR3 sequence reads: CASSLAPGLAGGATGELFF. DNA for the CDR3: TGTGCTAGCAGCTTAGCGCCGGGACTAGCGGGGGGAGCCACCGGGGAGCTGTTTTTT.

The chain has TRBV12-3 or TRBV12-4 and TRBJ2-2; 7 bases map to TRBD2. V was clipped by 5 bases and J by 2 bases; unmatched bases: 5. The length of the CDR3 is 15 residues. The CDR3 sequence is CASSPGLVNTGELFF. The CDR3 DNA is TGTGCCAGCAGTCCCGGACTAGTAAACACCGGGGAGCTGTTTTTT.

The chain recombines TRBV5-1 with TRBJ2-7; possibly TRBD1 for D (6 bases). The CDR3 is 14 amino acids. V lost 2 bases and J lost 0, with 9 bases in between. The germline V gene has CDR1 SGHRS and CDR2 YFSETQ. The CDR3 reads CASSFDRSSYEQYF. The CDR3 DNA is TGCGCCAGCAGCTTTGACAGGAGCTCCTACGAGCAGTACTTC.

The table lists this clonotype with a few counts. The V and J genes are TRBV28 and TRBJ1-5; 8 nucleotides align to TRBD1. Germline CDR1 reads MDHEN; CDR2 reads SYDVKM. Losses at the gene ends were 7 bases for V and 5 bases for J; bases not matched to a gene: 16. This CDR3 is 17 amino acids long. CDR3 coding DNA: TGTGCCAGCACCAACCACCTGCGGACAGGGAGTTATCAGCCCCAGCATTTT. This translates into CASTNHLRTGSYQPQHF.

This clonotype showed up just a few times. The rearrangement links TRBV6-2 or TRBV6-3 to TRBJ1-5, with 8 bases aligning to TRBD1. J gave up 2 bases and V 6 bases, and 9 bases lay outside the gene matches. The germline V gene has CDR1 MNHEY and CDR2 SVGEGT. The CDR3 length is 16 residues. The CDR3 nucleotides read TGTGCCAGCAGAACTTGGACAGGGCGACGCAATCAGCCCCAGCATTTT. Amino acid sequence: CASRTWTGRRNQPQHF.

This clonotype was seen a few times. J is TRBJ2-7 and V is TRBV7-9; 10 bases align to TRBD1. This CDR3 has 14 residues. The V segment lost 5 bases and the J segment 7 bases; nucleotides outside the gene matches: 8. In germline, CDR1 is SEHNR, CDR2 FQNEAQ (reference sequence). The CDR3 here is CASSPGQGTGEQYF. CDR3 in DNA: TGTGCCAGCAGCCCGGGACAGGGGACCGGGGAGCAGTACTTC.

This clonotype was seen repeatedly, ten times or more. J is TRBJ1-3 and V is TRBV7-6; D call uncertain. CDR3 length: 13 amino acids. V was cut by 3 bases and J by 4 bases, with 7 bases left in between. CDR1 SGHVS and CDR2 FNYEAQ come from the germline V gene. The CDR3 spells CASSFTEGNTIYF. CDR3 in DNA: TGTGCCAGCAGCTTCACGGAAGGAAACACCATATATTTT.

This clonotype was found many times. The CDR3 loop is CSGTNQGARITDTQYF. CDR3 nucleotide sequence: TGCAGTGGAACAAATCAGGGGGCTCGTATCACAGATACGCAGTATTTT. This rearrangement joins TRBV20-1 to TRBJ2-3, with TRBD1 matching over 8 bases. The germline V gene has CDR1 DFQATT and CDR2 SNEGSKA (reference sequence). The CDR3 contains 16 residues. V gave up 7 bases and J gave up 2 bases; unmatched junction bases: 14.

This clonotype was counted many times. The chain has TRBV7-4 and TRBJ1-5; no firm D call. The germline V and J ends were trimmed by 0 bases and 4 bases, with 22 bases remaining between them. Germline values: CDR1 SGHVT, CDR2 SQSDAQ. CDR3 size: 19 residues. The CDR3 region is CASSLAREVEADSNQPQHF. DNA for the CDR3: TGTGCCAGCAGCTTAGCACGGGAAGTTGAGGCAGATTCTAATCAGCCCCAGCATTTT.

This clonotype has a count of ten or more. V is TRBV7-2 and J is TRBJ2-3, with D perhaps matching TRBD1 or TRBD2 (5 bases each). The V gene's germline CDR1 is SGHTA and CDR2 FQGNSA. The CDR3 totals 15 residues. V gave up 1 base and J gave up 2 bases, with 10 bases separating them. CDR3 in amino acids: CASSLGDQHTDTQYF. The DNA for the CDR3 is TGTGCCAGCAGCTTAGGGGACCAACACACAGATACGCAGTATTTT.

The chain has TRBV5-4 and TRBJ1-2, with a possible D match to TRBD1 (6 bases). In germline, CDR1 is SGHNT, CDR2 YYREEE (reference sequence). V lost 0 bases to trimming and J lost 0 bases, with 9 bases between them. This CDR3 is built from 15 residues. This CDR3 reads CASSLVGGPNYGYTF. CDR3 coding DNA: TGTGCCAGCAGCTTGGTTGGGGGGCCTAACTATGGCTACACCTTC. Full variable domain (remainder filled in from reference TRBV5-4 and TRBJ1-2): ETGVTQSPTHLIKTRGQQVTLRCSSQSGHNTVSWYQQALGQGPQFIFQYYREEENGRGNFPPRFSGLQFPNYSSELNVNALELDDSALYLCASSLVGGPNYGYTFGSGTRLTVV.

The genes are TRBV2 and TRBJ1-5; no clear D gene. Germline values: CDR1 SNHLY, CDR2 FYNNEI. The CDR3 loop spans 14 amino acids. The V and J ends lost 4 bases and 3 bases respectively, with 10 bases between them. The CDR3 reads CASSVGIINQPQHF. CDR3 DNA sequence: TGTGCCAGCAGTGTCGGGATTATCAATCAGCCCCAGCATTTT.

The chain links TRBV7-6 to TRBJ2-5; a possible D gene is TRBD1 (6 bases). The V gene lost 5 bases and the J gene lost 2 bases, with 12 bases spanning the gap. Germline V gene data show CDR1 as SGHVS and CDR2 as FNYEAQ. The CDR3 totals 14 residues. The chain's CDR3 is CASSAPGHQETQYF. The CDR3 coding sequence is TGTGCCAGCAGCGCGCCGGGACATCAAGAGACCCAGTACTTC.

This chain links TRBV28 with TRBJ1-5; D gene unclear. The CDR3 spans 13 residues. Trimming shortened V by 6 bases and J by 3 bases, and 9 bases separated the two germline ends. The germline gives CDR1 MDHEN, CDR2 SYDVKM. CDR3 DNA: TGTGCCAGCAGCACTGGGCACAATCAGCCCCAGCATTTT. As protein: CASSTGHNQPQHF.

This clonotype has only a few counts. The chain carries TRBV28 and TRBJ1-1, with D perhaps TRBD1 (6 bases). The germline V gene encodes CDR1 MDHEN and CDR2 SYDVKM. The length of the CDR3 is 14 residues. V dropped 5 bases and J dropped 1 base, with 11 bases sitting between them. The chain's CDR3 is CASSPRGQNTEAFF. CDR3 nucleotides: TGTGCCAGCAGTCCCAGGGGCCAGAACACTGAAGCTTTCTTT.

This clonotype was seen only a few times. V usage is TRBV28 and J usage is TRBJ1-1; 11 bases agree with TRBD1. The CDR3 runs 14 residues. The V and J ends lost 4 bases and 7 bases, in that order; junction bases with no gene match: 5. Germline loops: CDR1 MDHEN, CDR2 SYDVKM. The CDR3 region has the DNA TGTGCCAGCAGTTCCCCCGGGACAGGGGGTGAAGCTTTCTTT. Translated: CASSSPGTGGEAFF.

The rearrangement joins TRBV20-1 to TRBJ2-3; unclear D gene. V lost 6 bases and J 0 bases, leaving 19 bases between the germline ends. This CDR3 has 16 amino acids. The V gene's germline CDR1 is DFQATT and CDR2 SNEGSKA (reference sequence). The CDR3 loop reads CSATTDKAASTDTQYF. CDR3 bases: TGCAGTGCCACCACGGATAAAGCCGCTAGCACAGATACGCAGTATTTT.

V and J are TRBV29-1 and TRBJ2-1; TRBD2 aligns across 10 bases. In germline, CDR1 is SQVTM, CDR2 ANQGSEA. Losses at the gene ends were 6 bases for V and 4 bases for J; bases not matched to a gene: 12. The CDR3 runs 16 residues. This CDR3 is CSVAGLANTLYNEQFF. The CDR3 DNA is TGCAGCGTCGCGGGACTAGCGAACACCTTATACAATGAGCAGTTCTTC.

This clonotype has ten or more counts. The rearrangement joins TRBV7-8 to TRBJ2-1, with 11 bases that match TRBD1. The CDR3 consists of 19 residues. J gave up 0 bases and V 1 base, and 8 bases lay outside the gene matches. CDR1 SGHVS and CDR2 FQNEAQ come from the germline V gene. Here the CDR3 DNA reads TGTGCCAGCAGCTTAGACGGGACAGGGGGGTATAACTCCTACAATGAGCAGTTCTTC. Protein sequence: CASSLDGTGGYNSYNEQFF.

The chain recombines TRBV20-1 with TRBJ2-1; TRBD2 matches 12 bases. Germline CDR1 DFQATT, CDR2 SNEGSKA (reference sequence). V was clipped by 5 bases and J by 2 bases; unmatched bases: 10. This CDR3 region has 17 residues. In nucleotides, the CDR3 is TGCAGTGCTCCCGATCTCTCTAGCGGGGGGGCCTACAATGAGCAGTTCTTC. Protein product: CSAPDLSSGGAYNEQFF.

The V gene is TRBV6-5, the J gene TRBJ1-2; 8 bases map to TRBD1. This CDR3 contains 16 residues. V was pared by 0 bases and J by 1 base, with 4 bases of the junction left unmatched. Germline lookup yields CDR1 MNHEY and CDR2 SVGAGI. CDR3 region: CASSYSRTGHNYGYTF. The DNA for the CDR3 is TGTGCCAGCAGTTACTCCCGGACAGGGCATAACTATGGCTACACCTTC.

This chain links TRBV7-9 with TRBJ2-7, with 8 bases that match TRBD1. The CDR3 contains 15 residues. The V gene's germline CDR1 is SEHNR and CDR2 FQNEAQ (reference sequence). V lost 4 bases and J lost 2; bases outside the gene matches: 7. The CDR3 bases are TGTGCCAGCAGCTCCAGAGGACAGGGTACCTACGAGCAGTACTTC. Amino acid sequence: CASSSRGQGTYEQYF.

This clonotype was observed at least ten times. The rearrangement links TRBV7-9 to TRBJ2-3, with D possibly matching TRBD2 (5 bases). The CDR3 covers 15 residues. Trimming removed 5 bases from V and 3 bases from J, with 15 bases in between. Germline CDR1 SEHNR, CDR2 FQNEAQ (reference sequence). Here the CDR3 reads CASSRAGEGTDTQYF. The CDR3 DNA follows: TGTGCCAGCAGCCGGGCAGGCGAGGGAACAGATACGCAGTATTTT.

This clonotype was recorded many times. The chain has TRBV7-8 and TRBJ1-2; no reliable D call. The germline V gene encodes CDR1 SGHVS and CDR2 FQNEAQ. V was shortened by 4 bases and J by 7 bases, with 19 bases between the two germline ends. The length of the CDR3 is 15 residues. CDR3 in amino acids: CASSYHVDLILGYTF. CDR3 in DNA: TGTGCCAGCAGCTACCACGTGGACCTAATCCTTGGCTACACCTTC.

This clonotype was recorded many times. The chain uses TRBV5-5 and TRBJ1-2, with D tentatively TRBD1 (6 bases). V was clipped by 0 bases and J by 2 bases, with 8 bases between them. Germline V gene data show CDR1 as SGHKS and CDR2 as YYEKEE (reference sequence). This CDR3 contains 14 residues. The CDR3 DNA sequence: TGTGCCAGCAGCTTGGAACAGGGAAACTATGGCTACACCTTC. This translates into CASSLEQGNYGYTF.

The rearrangement joins TRBV6-5 to TRBJ2-2; TRBD1 aligns across 7 bases. In germline, CDR1 is MNHEY, CDR2 SVGAGI. This CDR3 contains 16 residues. Losses at the gene ends were 4 bases for V and 0 bases for J; bases not matched to a gene: 5. CDR3 nucleotides: TGTGCCAGCAGTTCCCCAGGGACAGCGAACACCGGGGAGCTGTTTTTT. This translates into CASSSPGTANTGELFF.

Many counts were recorded for this clonotype. The J gene is TRBJ2-7, the V gene TRBV11-2; D is unresolved. This CDR3 region has 15 residues. Germline V CDR1 and CDR2: SGHAT, FQNNGV. Trimming took off 6 bases at V and 3 bases at J, with 18 bases between the two ends. CDR3 nucleotides: TGTGCCAGCAGTTTATCCCCGGCTCGGAACTACGAGCAGTACTTC. The encoded protein is CASSLSPARNYEQYF.

The chain has TRBV5-6 and TRBJ2-3, with 8 bases lining up with TRBD1. The germline V gene has CDR1 SGHDT and CDR2 YYEEEE. The trim removed 2 bases at V and 4 bases at J, leaving 9 bases unmatched. The CDR3 runs to 16 residues. DNA of the CDR3: TGTGCCAGCAGCTTTTTTGGGACAGGAAGTGCAGATACGCAGTATTTT. This encodes CASSFFGTGSADTQYF.

This clonotype was detected a few times. The CDR3 nucleotides are TGCAGCGCAAGGACTGGAACTCCGCCCCGGGACGGGGAGCTGTTTTTT. This gives the protein CSARTGTPPRDGELFF. V usage is TRBV29-1 and J usage is TRBJ2-2; perhaps TRBD2 as D (5 bases). The CDR3 has 16 residues. Trimming removed 7 bases from V and 7 bases from J, with 25 bases in between. Germline values: CDR1 SQVTM, CDR2 ANQGSEA.